A selection of T cell receptor beta chains follows, all from one sample in a study of cytomegalovirus exposure and HLA in healthy donors. The protocol was immunoSEQ multiplex PCR, while the TCRdb copy is restricted to in-frame clones and leaves out a portion. The sample consists of 140,000 to 150,000 clones, around 80% of them appearing once. Sequencing was performed on PBMCs. These receptors all stem from a woman in her 30s in good health and CMV-seronegative. Both conserved end residues are trimmed from each CDR3. The D gene is left open where the match is weak.

cdr3_aa	d_call	v_call
ASSLAATSGYFTDTQY	TRBD2	TRBV7-2
ASSERDRGQY	TRBD1	TRBV6-5
ASSVRTFTQAVDYGYT	NA	TRBV6-4
ASRRTGNNNEQF	NA	TRBV28
ASRLRSPTGGSNQPQH	NA	TRBV12-2
ASSLTSLRLGEGYT	NA	TRBV28
ASSPGQGAYEQY	TRBD1	TRBV5-1
ASSLGAGAGYT	NA	TRBV5-1
SAITGNEQF	NA	TRBV20-1
ASSQTSGDTDTQY	TRBD2	TRBV4-3
ASSTLAGVSYEQY	TRBD2	TRBV4-1
ASRGHYTGELF	NA	TRBV6-6
ALKTEYDYGYT	NA	TRBV28
ASSKGASNQPQH	TRBD1	TRBV19
ASSLAPSGSPLH	NA	TRBV7-2
ASSQTGGRTEAF	TRBD1	TRBV27
ASSPGTSGRAGANVLT	TRBD2	TRBV28
ASSLAGTGNEKLF	NA	TRBV5-1
ASSSGGANEQF	TRBD2	TRBV19
ASMLDMNTEAF	NA	TRBV6-5
ASRGVSTEAF	NA	TRBV28
ASSRNSGRLQETQY	NA	TRBV5-1
ATSRDPQAGANVLT	NA	TRBV15
ATGGGTGANVLT	NA	TRBV19
ASSRRPGLGGTDTQY	TRBD2	TRBV19
ASSLDPDSGYT	NA	TRBV11-2
AWSVTVNTGELF	NA	TRBV30
ASSPPGTVGYT	TRBD1	TRBV5-6
ASTPPQDRNTEAF	NA	TRBV27
ASSPPGTENSPLH	TRBD1	TRBV11-2
ASSLEGTVMGETQY	NA	TRBV14
ASSQLQF	NA	TRBV14
ASSFLMGAVLSTNEKLF	NA	TRBV11-2
ASSPGTGNGYT	TRBD1	TRBV11-2
ASSPISQYSNQPQH	NA	TRBV27
ATQGPGKGEAF	NA	TRBV10-3
ASSTAGLAGNTIY	NA	TRBV7-9
ASSSGQGNTEAF	TRBD1	TRBV5-1
ASSLELGQETQY	NA	TRBV7-6